This is a list of T cell receptor beta chains from one sample in a study of identical twins. TCRdb redid the calling of the 5' RACE reads with MiXCR, one entry per CDR3 protein. The sample contains approximately 500,000 distinct CDR3 sequences, roughly a quarter of which appear only once. A further study also used this sample, focusing on T cells expressing NK-cell markers.

Sequenced: CD4+ T cells sorted from blood. These receptors were obtained from a young woman in good health. Both conserved end residues are part of each CDR3. A D gene is named only where the DNA matches it firmly. Clone size, where shown, is once, few, many, or a class for clones that have expanded.

D gene	clone size	V gene	J gene	CDR3 protein	CDR3 DNA
.	many	TRBV18	TRBJ2-3	CASSPTDTQYF	TGTGCCAGCAGCCCCACAGATACGCAGTATTTT
TRBD1	.	TRBV11-1	TRBJ2-1	CASSLVTFLDRAYNEQFF	TGTGCCAGCAGCTTAGTCACCTTCCTGGACAGGGCCTACAATGAGCAGTTCTTC
TRBD2	few	TRBV25-1	TRBJ2-2	CASSPGTSAYDTGELFF	TGTGCCAGCAGTCCTGGGACTAGCGCATATGACACCGGGGAGCTGTTTTTT
.	many	TRBV12-3/TRBV12-4	TRBJ1-5	CASTPQSSQPQHF	TGTGCCAGCACGCCGCAGTCGTCTCAGCCCCAGCATTTT
.	.	TRBV5-1	TRBJ2-3	CASSAYSTDTQYF	TGCGCCAGCAGCGCTTATAGCACAGATACGCAGTATTTT
.	.	TRBV12-3/TRBV12-4	TRBJ1-6	CASSFWGSPLHF	TGTGCCAGCAGTTTCTGGGGTTCACCCCTCCACTTT
.	few	TRBV12-3/TRBV12-4	TRBJ2-4	CASSFTVLAKNIQYF	TGTGCCAGCAGTTTTACAGTTCTAGCCAAAAACATTCAGTACTTC
TRBD1	.	TRBV18	TRBJ1-2	CASSPGTGSLFGYTF	TGTGCCAGCTCACCGGGGACAGGGTCCCTTTTTGGCTACACCTTC
.	.	TRBV5-5	TRBJ2-7	CASSLVGGQKAYEQYF	TGTGCCAGCAGCTTGGTAGGGGGACAAAAGGCTTACGAGCAGTACTTC
.	once	TRBV5-4	TRBJ2-6	CASSDVIWHDSGANVLTF	TGTGCCAGCAGCGACGTAATTTGGCACGACTCTGGGGCCAACGTCCTGACTTTC
TRBD2	few	TRBV3-1	TRBJ2-3	CASSQVGLATDTQYF	TGTGCCAGCAGCCAAGTGGGACTAGCAACAGATACGCAGTATTTT
TRBD2	.	TRBV13	TRBJ2-1	CASSLIAGSYNEQFF	TGTGCCAGCAGCTTAATAGCGGGAAGCTACAATGAGCAGTTCTTC
.	.	TRBV5-6	TRBJ2-7	CASSFGRDPYEQYF	TGTGCCAGCAGCTTTGGCCGGGATCCTTACGAGCAGTACTTC
TRBD2	.	TRBV29-1	TRBJ2-3	CSVAGGSTDTQYF	TGCAGCGTTGCGGGGGGTAGCACAGATACGCAGTATTTT
.	.	TRBV7-9	TRBJ1-1	CASSLWPEEAFF	TGTGCCAGCAGCTTATGGCCGGAAGAAGCTTTCTTT
TRBD1	few	TRBV19	TRBJ1-6	CASIGQGGSPLHF	TGTGCCAGTATCGGACAGGGAGGTTCACCCCTCCACTTT
.	.	TRBV16	TRBJ1-2	CASSQSQNNYGYTF	TGTGCCAGCAGCCAATCCCAGAATAACTATGGCTACACCTTC
TRBD1	.	TRBV12-3/TRBV12-4	TRBJ1-1	CASSFQGAIEAFF	TGTGCCAGCAGTTTCCAGGGGGCAATTGAAGCTTTCTTT
.	.	TRBV20-1	TRBJ2-1	CSARDTLTEQFF	TGCAGTGCTAGAGACACACTAACCGAGCAGTTCTTC
.	.	TRBV3-1	TRBJ2-1	CASSQDIEPAYNEQFF	TGTGCCAGCAGCCAAGATATCGAGCCTGCCTACAATGAGCAGTTCTTC
.	.	TRBV27	TRBJ2-1	CASSLSGHNEQFF	TGTGCCAGCAGTTTATCGGGCCACAATGAGCAGTTCTTC
TRBD1	few	TRBV29-1	TRBJ1-2	CSVGGQGADYTF	TGCAGCGTGGGGGGACAGGGTGCGGACTACACCTTC
.	.	TRBV28	TRBJ2-7	CASSFGALYEQYF	TGTGCCAGCAGTTTTGGGGCCCTCTACGAGCAGTACTTC
.	few	TRBV20-1	TRBJ2-1	CSALPGYSSYNEQFF	TGCAGTGCTTTACCGGGGTACAGCTCCTACAATGAGCAGTTCTTC
.	.	TRBV10-2	TRBJ2-7	CASSELDYSYEQYF	TGCGCCAGCAGTGAGTTGGACTACTCCTACGAGCAGTACTTC
.	few	TRBV7-8	TRBJ2-1	CASSLEGSAVYNEQFF	TGTGCCAGCAGCTTAGAGGGTAGCGCGGTATACAATGAGCAGTTCTTC
.	.	TRBV20-1	TRBJ2-7	CSARTQGDYEQYF	TGCAGTGCTAGAACGCAGGGAGACTACGAGCAGTACTTC
TRBD2	few	TRBV20-1	TRBJ2-5	CSARLPAGAQETQYF	TGCAGTGCTAGATTACCAGCGGGGGCGCAAGAGACCCAGTACTTC
.	.	TRBV7-9	TRBJ2-5	CASSPSIRTYQETQYF	TGTGCCAGCAGCCCGAGTATTAGGACCTACCAAGAGACCCAGTACTTC
TRBD2	.	TRBV9	TRBJ2-3	CASSEGWGGITDTQYF	TGTGCCAGCAGTGAGGGGTGGGGGGGAATCACAGATACGCAGTATTTT
TRBD1	.	TRBV20-1	TRBJ1-1	CSARQGRRTEAFF	TGCAGTGCCCGACAGGGGAGAAGGACTGAAGCTTTCTTT
TRBD1	.	TRBV5-1	TRBJ2-5	CASSPATGLAETQYF	TGCGCCAGCAGCCCGGCGACAGGGTTAGCGGAGACCCAGTACTTC
TRBD2	.	TRBV11-1	TRBJ2-7	CASSSLWGTPPGGSEQYF	TGTGCCAGCAGCTCGCTCTGGGGGACGCCGCCGGGGGGATCCGAGCAGTACTTC
.	once	TRBV5-1	TRBJ2-3	CASSLGLVTTDTQYF	TGCGCCAGCAGCTTGGGACTAGTAACTACAGATACGCAGTATTTT
.	few	TRBV12-3/TRBV12-4	TRBJ2-1	CASSILTGSLQFF	TGTGCCAGCAGCATACTTACAGGTTCCTTACAGTTCTTC
.	.	TRBV15	TRBJ2-7	CATSRDTTAYEQYF	TGTGCCACCAGCAGAGATACCACAGCCTACGAGCAGTACTTC
.	many	TRBV5-1	TRBJ1-5	CASSAQGGGNQPQHF	TGCGCCAGCAGCGCCCAGGGAGGCGGCAATCAGCCCCAGCATTTT
.	.	TRBV12-3/TRBV12-4	TRBJ2-6	CASSPDPLRANVLTF	TGTGCCAGCAGTCCAGACCCGCTTCGGGCCAACGTCCTGACTTTC
.	.	TRBV12-3/TRBV12-4	TRBJ1-1	CASSPRTGVGTEAFF	TGTGCCAGCAGTCCCCGGACCGGGGTTGGGACTGAAGCTTTCTTT
.	few	TRBV12-3/TRBV12-4	TRBJ2-2	CASSFRATGELFF	TGTGCCAGCAGTTTTAGGGCCACCGGGGAGCTGTTTTTT
.	.	TRBV5-1	TRBJ2-7	CASSLAAGPYEQYF	TGCGCCAGCAGCTTGGCGGCAGGGCCCTACGAGCAGTACTTC
TRBD1	few	TRBV2	TRBJ2-7	CASRQGREYEQYF	TGTGCCAGCCGACAGGGCAGGGAATACGAGCAGTACTTC
.	.	TRBV29-1	TRBJ2-1	CSVGQTYNEQFF	TGCAGCGTTGGGCAGACTTACAATGAGCAGTTCTTC
TRBD2	few	TRBV4-2	TRBJ2-7	CASSQDRTSGYEQYF	TGTGCCAGCAGCCAAGACCGGACTAGCGGCTACGAGCAGTACTTC
.	.	TRBV14	TRBJ2-7	CASSRVPLEQYF	TGTGCCAGCAGCCGGGTCCCTCTCGAGCAGTACTTC
.	.	TRBV6-5	TRBJ1-1	CASSYNHGTGTEAFF	TGTGCCAGCAGTTACAATCACGGGACCGGCACTGAAGCTTTCTTT
TRBD1	few	TRBV12-3/TRBV12-4	TRBJ2-1	CASRSQGFSSYNEQFF	TGTGCCAGCAGGTCACAGGGGTTTAGCTCCTACAATGAGCAGTTCTTC
TRBD1	few	TRBV12-3/TRBV12-4	TRBJ1-5	CASSSGQGGGQPQHF	TGTGCCAGCAGTTCGGGACAGGGAGGGGGACAGCCCCAGCATTTT
.	.	TRBV12-3/TRBV12-4	TRBJ2-5	CASSFTSLGETQYF	TGTGCCAGCAGTTTTACCTCCCTGGGGGAGACCCAGTACTTC
.	.	TRBV20-1	TRBJ1-2	CSARALELGYTF	TGCAGTGCTAGAGCCCTTGAGCTTGGCTACACCTTC
.	.	TRBV7-2	TRBJ2-1	CASSSGPKEQFF	TGTGCCAGCAGCTCGGGCCCGAAAGAGCAGTTCTTC